This record covers a single T cell receptor beta chain. Its antigen is unknown. The entry originates in a study of T cell responses to AZD1222 COVID-19 vaccine. Study-wide context: Second-dose intervals near 4 or 12 weeks were combined. Regarding the study as a whole: Donors, mostly white British, included more females; clonal diversity was possibly underestimated. The peak T cell response came first, and repertoires were sampled only after it. Baseline serostatus was positive in only five to seven AZD1222 recipients.

Produced via immunoSEQ multiplex PCR; TCRdb's table is partial and in-frame only. The table has about 120,000 clones, 70% to 90% seen once. Per the germline V gene, CDR1 is SGHNT and CDR2 is YYREEE (reference sequence). V gave up 4 bases and J gave up 14 bases, with 28 bases separating them. This CDR3 has 17 amino acids. This rearrangement joins TRBV5-4 to TRBJ1-6; perhaps TRBD1 as D (5 bases). The clonotype was recovered from an adult in good health. Sequencing was performed on peripheral blood, taken on day 0 of AZD1222 vaccination. Here the CDR3 reads CASSQPSGPQGPKALHF. As DNA, the CDR3 is TGTGCCAGCAGCCAACCCTCCGGGCCCCAGGGCCCCAAGGCCCTCCACTTT.